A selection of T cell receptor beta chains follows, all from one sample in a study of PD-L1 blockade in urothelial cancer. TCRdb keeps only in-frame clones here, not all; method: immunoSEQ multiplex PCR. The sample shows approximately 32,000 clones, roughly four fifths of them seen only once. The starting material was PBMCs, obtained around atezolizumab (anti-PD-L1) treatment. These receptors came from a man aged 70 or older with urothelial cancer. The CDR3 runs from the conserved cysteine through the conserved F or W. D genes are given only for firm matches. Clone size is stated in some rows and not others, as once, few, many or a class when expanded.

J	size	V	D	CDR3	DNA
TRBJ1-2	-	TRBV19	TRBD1	CASYGSGQGHHGYTF	TGTGCCAGTTATGGCAGTGGACAGGGTCACCATGGCTACACCTTC
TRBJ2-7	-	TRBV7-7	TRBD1	CASSQGTGTAYEQYF	TGTGCCAGCAGCCAGGGGACAGGTACCGCCTACGAGCAGTACTTC
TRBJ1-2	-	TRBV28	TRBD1	CASSPQGSLGYGYTF	TGTGCCAGCAGTCCACAGGGGAGTTTAGGCTATGGCTACACCTTC
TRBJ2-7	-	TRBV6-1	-	CASIEGPVGLEQYF	TGTGCCAGCATTGAGGGGCCCGTCGGCCTCGAGCAGTACTTC
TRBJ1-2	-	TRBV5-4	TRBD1	CASSPGQGSYGYTF	TGTGCCAGCAGCCCCGGACAGGGAAGCTATGGCTACACCTTC
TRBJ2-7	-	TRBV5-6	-	CASSPAGGRSYEQYF	TGTGCCAGCAGCCCCGCCGGCGGGCGCTCCTACGAGCAGTACTTC
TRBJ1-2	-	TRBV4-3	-	CASSQDQGAGGYTF	TGCGCCAGCAGCCAAGACCAAGGGGCAGGCGGCTACACCTTC
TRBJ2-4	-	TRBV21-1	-	CASSKDRPGWNIQYF	TGTGCCAGCAGCAAAGACAGACCCGGCTGGAACATTCAGTACTTC
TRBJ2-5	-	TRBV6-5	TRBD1	CASKATGVQETQYF	TGTGCCAGCAAGGCCACAGGGGTCCAAGAGACCCAGTACTTC
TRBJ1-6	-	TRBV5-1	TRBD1	CASSLGQGNSPLHF	TGCGCCAGCAGCTTGGGACAGGGTAATTCACCCCTCCACTTT
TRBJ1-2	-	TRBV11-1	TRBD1	CASSRSAGTGANYGYTF	TGTGCCAGCAGTCGGTCGGCTGGGACAGGAGCCAACTATGGCTACACCTTC
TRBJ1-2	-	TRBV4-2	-	CASSQDPGGYTF	TGTGCCAGCAGCCAGGACCCGGGGGGCTACACCTTC
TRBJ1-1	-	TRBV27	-	CASSLRRGKDTEAFF	TGTGCCAGCAGTTTACGCAGGGGTAAGGACACTGAAGCTTTCTTT
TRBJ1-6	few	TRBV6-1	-	CASSDESSSYNSPLHF	TGTGCCAGCAGTGATGAGTCTAGCTCCTATAATTCACCCCTCCACTTT
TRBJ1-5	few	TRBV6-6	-	CASSYSGAGDQPQHF	TGTGCCAGCAGTTACTCCGGGGCAGGGGACCAGCCCCAGCATTTT